Presented here are 21 T cell receptor beta chains from one specimen sequenced in a study of glioma-infiltrating T cells after dendritic cell vaccination. Assay used: immunoSEQ multiplex PCR; TCRdb lists only in-frame clones, some missing. The sample gives approximately 67,000 clones, 81% of which show up once; 7.9% is in the top ten. Sequenced here: blood, sampled before dendritic cell vaccination. These receptors all stem from a human donor with glioblastoma.

CDR3 amino acids: CASSYSTRGGNEKLFF. DNA for the CDR3: TGTGCCAGCAGTTACTCGACCAGAGGCGGGAATGAAAAACTGTTTTTT. V and J are TRBV6-5 and TRBJ1-4; D uncertain. Germline V gene data show CDR1 as MNHEY and CDR2 as SVGAGI. V lost 0 bases and J lost 5, with 13 bases in between. The CDR3 is 16 amino acids.

The rearrangement joins TRBV5-1 to TRBJ1-2; no firm D call. Germline CDR1 and CDR2: SGHRS and YFSETQ. The CDR3 is 14 amino acids. V was shortened by 4 bases and J by 3 bases, with 13 bases between the two germline ends. The CDR3 reads CASSPLGGDYGYTF. The CDR3, as DNA: TGCGCCAGCAGCCCCCTTGGAGGCGACTATGGCTACACCTTC.

The V and J genes are TRBV9 and TRBJ1-2, with TRBD1 as a possible D gene (6 bases). CDR3 size: 17 residues. Germline V lookup: CDR1 SGDLS, CDR2 YYNGEE. With 3 bases removed from V and 2 bases from J, the gap between germline ends came to 20 bases. The CDR3: CASSESIPRGANYGYTF. In DNA, the CDR3 is TGTGCCAGCAGCGAATCAATCCCCAGGGGCGCCAACTATGGCTACACCTTC.

The DNA of the CDR3 is TGTGCCAGCAGCTCCCCAGGGCCTGACGAAAAACTGTTTTTT. This gives the protein CASSSPGPDEKLFF. The chain employs TRBV5-6 and TRBJ1-4; TRBD1 might be the D (5 bases). The V end was cut by 3 bases, the J end by 8 bases, with 14 bases between. The germline gives CDR1 SGHDT, CDR2 YYEEEE. This CDR3 has 14 residues.

This rearrangement joins TRBV29-1 to TRBJ2-3; the D gene is possibly TRBD2 (7 bases). Germline loops: CDR1 SQVTM, CDR2 ANQGSEA. V shed 2 bases and J shed 6 bases, with 9 bases lying between them. The CDR3 has 12 amino acids. The CDR3 nucleotides are TGCAGCGTTGAATGGGGGGGCGATACGCAGTATTTT. As protein: CSVEWGGDTQYF.

This rearrangement joins TRBV2 to TRBJ1-5, with TRBD1 matching over 8 bases. This CDR3 comprises 16 residues. The V and J ends lost 4 bases and 4 bases, in that order; junction bases with no gene match: 9. Germline V lookup: CDR1 SNHLY, CDR2 FYNNEI. The CDR3, as DNA: TGTGCCAGCAGTGGGTACGGGACAGGCGTTAATCAGCCCCAGCATTTT. Translating gives CASSGYGTGVNQPQHF.

The chain recombines TRBV7-6 with TRBJ1-1; D gene unclear. V was trimmed by 3 bases and J by 8 bases, leaving 13 bases between them. Germline loops: CDR1 SGHVS, CDR2 FNYEAQ. The CDR3 totals 13 residues. Here the CDR3 DNA reads TGTGCCAGCAGCTTTGAGGAAACGGAAGAAGCTTTCTTT. It encodes CASSFEETEEAFF.

The chain joins TRBV4-2 to TRBJ2-6, with 11 bases aligning to TRBD2. The CDR3 loop spans 19 amino acids. Germline assignment: CDR1 LGHNA and CDR2 YNFKEQ. After removal of 3 bases from V and 0 bases from J, the junction contained 7 bases not matched to a gene. The DNA of the CDR3 is TGTGCCAGCAGCCAGACTAGCGGGGACGCTGGCTCTGGGGCCAACGTCCTGACTTTC. This encodes CASSQTSGDAGSGANVLTF.

This clone occurred once. The CDR3 spells CAIMDTLNTEAFF. The CDR3 coding sequence is TGTGCCATCATGGACACTCTGAACACTGAAGCTTTCTTT. The chain recombines TRBV10-3 with TRBJ1-1; a weak D match, TRBD1 (5 bases). The germline CDR1 and CDR2 sequences are ENHRY and SYGVKD. This CDR3 spans 13 amino acids. V dropped 7 bases and J dropped 0 bases, with 9 bases sitting between them.

The gene calls are TRBV6-1 and TRBJ2-2; D is perhaps TRBD2 (5 bases). Germline V gives CDR1 MNHNS, CDR2 SASEGT. This CDR3 has 14 residues. Trimming shortened V by 2 bases and J by 3 bases, and 7 bases separated the two germline ends. The CDR3 reads CASSETGYTGELFF. CDR3 DNA sequence: TGTGCCAGCAGTGAAACGGGGTACACCGGGGAGCTGTTTTTT.

The gene calls are TRBV6-5 and TRBJ2-1; D might be TRBD2 (6 bases). There are 15 residues in the CDR3. Trimming took 8 bases from V and 4 from J, leaving 18 bases between them. The germline gives CDR1 MNHEY, CDR2 SVGAGI. The CDR3 nucleotides are TGTGCCAGCGCAAGGGACTTGGGGGGTTACAATGAGCAGTTCTTC. Translating gives CASARDLGGYNEQFF.

Regarding this clone: One junction end does not reproduce the germline sequence, and a read error may be involved. The chain uses TRBV30 and TRBJ1-1; 10 bases agree with TRBD1. The CDR3 runs 15 residues. The germline gives CDR1 GTSNPN, CDR2 SVGIG (reference sequence). The CDR3 loop reads CAWTTGTGEWGLPPF. CDR3 nucleotides: TGTGCCTGGACCACCGGGACAGGGGAATGGGGGCTTCCCCCTTTT.

This chain connects TRBV7-9 to TRBJ1-1, with D possibly matching TRBD1 (6 bases). Trimming took 5 bases from V and 1 from J, leaving 11 bases between them. Germline V CDR1 and CDR2: SEHNR, FQNEAQ (reference sequence). CDR3 length: 14 amino acids. CDR3 sequence (DNA): TGTGCCAGCAGCCCTCAACAGGGGAACACTGAAGCTTTCTTT. This translates into CASSPQQGNTEAFF.

This sequence joins TRBV5-1 and TRBJ2-7; TRBD2 agrees at 8 bases. Trimming removed 0 bases from V and 2 bases from J; junction bases left unmatched: 4. Germline V lookup: CDR1 SGHRS, CDR2 YFSETQ. There are 15 residues in the CDR3. CDR3 sequence: CASSLDPGGTYEQYF. The CDR3 nucleotides are TGCGCCAGCAGCTTGGATCCGGGGGGGACCTACGAGCAGTACTTC.

This rearrangement joins TRBV5-1 to TRBJ1-6, with 7 bases fitting TRBD1. This CDR3 region has 16 residues. The J segment lost 0 bases and the V segment lost 3 bases, leaving 3 bases of the junction unmatched. Germline CDR1 and CDR2: SGHRS and YFSETQ. This chain's CDR3 is CASSSGQASYNSPLHF. In nucleotides, the CDR3 is TGCGCCAGCAGCTCAGGACAGGCCTCCTATAATTCACCCCTCCACTTT.

By share, this clone ranks as medium-sized. The chain employs TRBV4-1 and TRBJ2-1; 9 nucleotides agree with TRBD2. The CDR3 loop spans 16 amino acids. V lost 1 base, J lost 3 bases, and 4 bases stayed unmatched. Germline loops: CDR1 MGHRA, CDR2 YSYEKL. CDR3 amino acids: CASSQGPAGGYNEQFF. The CDR3 coding sequence is TGCGCCAGCAGCCAAGGCCCAGCGGGGGGCTACAATGAGCAGTTCTTC.

On this clone itself: The junction and the germline gene differ at one end; a read error may be behind it. The V gene is TRBV15, the J gene TRBJ1-2, with 11 positions matching TRBD1. Germline-derived CDR1 and CDR2 are LNHNV and YYDKDF (reference sequence). This CDR3 has 16 amino acids. The DNA of the CDR3 is TGTGCCACCACCGGGGACAGGGGGTATCAGGCCTATGGCCACACCTTC. Translation: CATTGDRGYQAYGHTF.

This chain joins TRBV7-2 and TRBJ2-7; maybe TRBD2 (6 bases). Germline V CDR1 and CDR2: SGHTA, FQGNSA. The CDR3 sequence is 15 residues long. The V end lost 4 bases, the J end lost 7 bases, and 20 bases lay between the germline ends. CDR3 region: CASSSPFAGLREQYF. The CDR3 DNA sequence: TGTGCCAGCAGCTCCCCTTTCGCGGGGCTAAGGGAGCAGTACTTC.

This clone was detected a few times. The chain couples TRBV7-9 to TRBJ1-3; D gene uncertain. There are 13 residues in the CDR3. Between the trimmed V and J ends, which lost 4 bases and 8 bases, there was a span of 12 bases. Germline-derived CDR1 and CDR2 are SEHNR and FQNEAQ (reference sequence). CDR3 region: CASSWMELDTIYF. The CDR3 DNA reads TGTGCCAGCAGCTGGATGGAGCTGGACACCATATATTTT.

This chain connects TRBV4-1 to TRBJ1-2, with 9 bases matching TRBD1. Germline-derived CDR1 and CDR2 are MGHRA and YSYEKL. With 6 bases clipped from V and 10 bases from J, the junction kept 18 bases outside the gene matches. The CDR3 covers 16 residues. The CDR3 DNA reads TGCGCCAGCAGTCAATACTCAGGGACAGGGAATAATGCCTACACCTTC. Residues: CASSQYSGTGNNAYTF.

This clone came up once. V and J are TRBV27 and TRBJ2-2; D may be TRBD2 (5 bases). Germline V gives CDR1 MNHEY, CDR2 SMNVEV (reference sequence). Trimming cost V 6 bases and J 5 bases, with 13 bases left between them. The CDR3 loop spans 14 amino acids. DNA of the CDR3: TGTGCCAGCAGACGCCTGTGGGAGACCGGGGAGCTGTTTTTT. Translating gives CASRRLWETGELFF.